One sample yielded the 12 T cell receptor beta chains listed below, sequenced in a study of blood T cells in healthy people across ages (dated by TCRdb to the mid-2010s). The method was 5' RACE. Instrument on record: Illumina HiSeq 2500. The second PCR ran for roughly 7 to 11 cycles and used a J-beta primer mix along with a sample-barcoded 5' primer. TCRdb redid the processing of the public reads, applying fastp at Q25 and MiXCR, and retained in-frame beta chains. Rows with one shared CDR3 protein collapse into an entry with the most common genes and DNA. This sample holds about 680,000 distinct CDR3 sequences; more than 40% were observed only once. Roughly 34% of the sample belongs to the ten largest clones. Sequencing was done on a sample of blood. The receptors derive from a woman in her sixties in good health.

This clonotype showed up just a few times. The chain carries TRBV4-2 and TRBJ2-5, with TRBD2 as a possible D gene (5 bases). V was cut by 4 bases and J by 0 bases, with 15 bases left in between. Per germline, CDR1 LGHNA and CDR2 YNFKEQ. This CDR3 has 16 residues. The chain's CDR3 is CASSRPDWYNQETQYF. CDR3 coding DNA: TGTGCCAGCAGCCGCCCGGACTGGTATAACCAAGAGACCCAGTACTTC.

This clonotype was detected a few times. In DNA, the CDR3 is TGTGCCAGCTCACCACCGAAAGAGACCCAGTACTTC. Translation gives CASSPPKETQYF. The chain carries TRBV18 and TRBJ2-5, with D uncertain. Looked up from germline, CDR1 is KGHSH and CDR2 is LQKENI. The CDR3 sequence is 12 residues long. Between the trimmed V and J ends, which lost 0 bases and 3 bases, there was a span of 2 bases.

This clonotype showed up just once. This sequence joins TRBV20-1 and TRBJ2-1, with 7 bases aligning to TRBD1. Germline V lookup: CDR1 DFQATT, CDR2 SNEGSKA (reference sequence). The CDR3 has 14 amino acids. The trim removed 3 bases at V and 13 bases at J, leaving 15 bases unmatched. Here the CDR3 DNA reads TGCAGTGCTAGGGCCCAGACTACAGGGGAGACCCAGTTCTTC. Encoded protein: CSARAQTTGETQFF.

This chain links TRBV27 with TRBJ2-5; D is perhaps TRBD1 or TRBD2 (6 bases each). The CDR3 is 15 amino acids. Trimming pared 10 bases from V and 3 bases from J, leaving 21 bases between. Looked up from germline, CDR1 is MNHEY and CDR2 is SMNVEV (reference sequence). CDR3: CAIRGTSKGEETQYF. The CDR3 DNA sequence: TGTGCCATCCGCGGGACCTCTAAGGGGGAAGAGACCCAGTACTTC.

This clonotype was observed a single time. The rearrangement links TRBV7-9 to TRBJ1-1; TRBD1 is a possible D gene (5 bases). Per germline, CDR1 SEHNR and CDR2 FQNEAQ (reference sequence). Trimming left V 8 bases short and J 5 bases short, with 15 bases between. This CDR3 comprises 13 residues. This CDR3 reads CASVLSEGTEAFF. CDR3 DNA sequence: TGTGCCAGCGTCCTCTCCGAGGGGACTGAAGCTTTCTTT.

V gene TRBV20-1 combines with J gene TRBJ2-1; 9 bases are a match to TRBD2. This CDR3 is 14 amino acids long. The V segment lost 0 bases and the J segment 7 bases; nucleotides outside the gene matches: 4. In germline, CDR1 is DFQATT, CDR2 SNEGSKA (reference sequence). CDR3 amino acids: CSAREGGRGNEQFF. The CDR3 DNA follows: TGCAGTGCTAGAGAGGGCGGGAGGGGTAATGAGCAGTTCTTC.

This clonotype was found many times. This rearrangement joins TRBV7-9 to TRBJ1-6; 7 bases fit TRBD1. The CDR3 totals 14 residues. The junction had 5 bases not matched to a gene; V was cut back by 6 bases and J by 6 bases. Per germline, CDR1 SEHNR and CDR2 FQNEAQ (reference sequence). In DNA, the CDR3 is TGTGCCAGCAGTCTAGGACAGGTTAATTCACCCCTCCACTTT. This codes for CASSLGQVNSPLHF. Combining the CDR3 with reference TRBV7-9 and TRBJ1-6 gives the whole variable domain DTGVSQNPRHKITKRGQNVTFRCDPISEHNRLYWYRQTLGQGPEFLTYFQNEAQLEKSRLLSDRFSAERPKGSFSTLEIQRTEQGDSAMYLCASSLGQVNSPLHFGNGTRLTVT.

The rearrangement links TRBV12-3 or TRBV12-4 to TRBJ2-1, with 14 bases aligning to TRBD2. The CDR3 is 15 amino acids. With 6 bases clipped from V and 12 bases from J, the junction kept 10 bases outside the gene matches. The CDR3 loop reads CASSTAGTSGRGQFF. In nucleotides, the CDR3 is TGTGCCAGCAGCACGGCCGGGACTAGCGGGAGAGGGCAGTTCTTC.

This chain joins TRBV2 and TRBJ2-5; D possibly corresponds to TRBD1 (5 bases). CDR1 and CDR2 from the germline V gene are SNHLY and FYNNEI. The CDR3 is 13 amino acids. Trimming stripped 3 bases from V and 7 bases from J, with 12 bases between. CDR3 amino acids: CASSDRAGWTQYF. DNA for the CDR3: TGTGCCAGCAGTGACAGGGCCGGGTGGACCCAGTACTTC. The entire variable domain, with the rest obtained from reference TRBV2 and TRBJ2-5, is as follows: EPEVTQTPSHQVTQMGQEVILRCVPISNHLYFYWYRQILGQKVEFLVSFYNNEISEKSEIFDDQFSVERPDGSNFTLKIRSTKLEDSAMYFCASSDRAGWTQYFGPGTRLLVL.

V is TRBV3-1 and J is TRBJ2-2; 15 nucleotides agree with TRBD2. The trim removed 10 bases at V and 6 bases at J, leaving 3 bases unmatched. CDR1 and CDR2 from the germline V gene are LGHDT and YNNKEL (reference sequence). This CDR3 has 14 residues. The CDR3 DNA sequence: TGTGCCACCGGACTAGCGGGAGGGGCCGGGGAGCTGTTTTTT. This encodes CATGLAGGAGELFF.

The rearrangement uses TRBV28 and TRBJ2-1; 14 bases match TRBD2. Germline CDR1 is MDHEN and CDR2 is SYDVKM. V shed 1 base and J 8 bases; nucleotides not matched to a gene: 4. CDR3 size: 16 residues. As DNA, the CDR3 is TGTGCCAGCAGTTTATCGGGGACTAGCGGGAGTCATGAGCAGTTCTTC. It encodes CASSLSGTSGSHEQFF.

V is TRBV5-4 and J is TRBJ2-7; maybe TRBD1 (5 bases). Germline V CDR1 and CDR2: SGHNT, YYREEE (reference sequence). The germline V and J ends were trimmed by 3 bases and 3 bases, with 13 bases remaining between them. The CDR3 spans 14 residues. CDR3 sequence: CASSSLDSYYEQYF. The DNA for the CDR3 is TGTGCCAGCAGCTCCTTAGACAGTTACTACGAGCAGTACTTC.